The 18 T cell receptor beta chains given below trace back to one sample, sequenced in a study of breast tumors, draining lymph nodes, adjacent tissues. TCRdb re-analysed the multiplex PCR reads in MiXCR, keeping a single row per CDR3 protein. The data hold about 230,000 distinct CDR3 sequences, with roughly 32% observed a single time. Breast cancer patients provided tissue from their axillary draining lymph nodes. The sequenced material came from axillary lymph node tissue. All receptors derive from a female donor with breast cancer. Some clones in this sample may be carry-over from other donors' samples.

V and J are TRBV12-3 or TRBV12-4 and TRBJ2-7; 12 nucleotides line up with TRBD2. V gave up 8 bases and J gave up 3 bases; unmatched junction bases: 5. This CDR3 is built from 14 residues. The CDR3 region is CASGSSGRDYEQYF. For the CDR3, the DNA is TGTGCCAGCGGCTCTAGCGGGAGGGACTACGAGCAGTACTTC.

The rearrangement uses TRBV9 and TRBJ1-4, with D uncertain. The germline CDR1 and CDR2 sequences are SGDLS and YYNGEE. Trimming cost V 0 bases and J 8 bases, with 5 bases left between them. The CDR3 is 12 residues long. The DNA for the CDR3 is TGTGCCAGCAGCGTAGGTTGGGAAAAACTGTTTTTT. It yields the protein CASSVGWEKLFF.

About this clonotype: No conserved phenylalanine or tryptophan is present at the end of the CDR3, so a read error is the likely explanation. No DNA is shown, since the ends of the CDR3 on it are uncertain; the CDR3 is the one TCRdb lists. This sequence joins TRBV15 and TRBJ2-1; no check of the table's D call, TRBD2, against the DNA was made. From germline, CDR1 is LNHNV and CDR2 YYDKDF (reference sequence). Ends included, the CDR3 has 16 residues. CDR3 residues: CATSRDGTSPYNEPCP.

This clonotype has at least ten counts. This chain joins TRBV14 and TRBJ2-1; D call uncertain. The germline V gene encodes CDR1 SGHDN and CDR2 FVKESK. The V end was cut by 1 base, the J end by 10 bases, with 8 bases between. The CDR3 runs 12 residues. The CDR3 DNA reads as TGTGCCAGCAGCCAAGGGCAGGAAGAGCAGTTCTTC. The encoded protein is CASSQGQEEQFF.

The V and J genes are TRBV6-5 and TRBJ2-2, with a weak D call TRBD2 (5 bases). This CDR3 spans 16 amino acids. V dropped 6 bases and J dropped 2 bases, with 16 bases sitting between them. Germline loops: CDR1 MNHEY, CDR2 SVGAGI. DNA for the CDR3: TGTGCCAGCAGGCGCCTTATGAGGGCTAACACCGGGGAGCTGTTTTTT. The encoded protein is CASRRLMRANTGELFF.

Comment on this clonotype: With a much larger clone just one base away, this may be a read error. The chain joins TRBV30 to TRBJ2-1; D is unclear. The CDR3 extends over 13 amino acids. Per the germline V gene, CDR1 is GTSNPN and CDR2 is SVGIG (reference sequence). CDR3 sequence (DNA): TGTGCCTGGGGACGTGCGAAACTCAATGAGCAGTCCTTC. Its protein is CAWGRAKLNEQSF.

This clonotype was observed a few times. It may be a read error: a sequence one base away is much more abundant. CDR3 loop: CASSLGGKATQYF. The CDR3 coding sequence is TGTGCCAGCAGCTTAGGAGGGAAGGCTACGCAGTATTTT. The chain recombines TRBV11-3 with TRBJ2-3; the D gene is possibly TRBD2 (5 bases). The CDR3 spans 13 residues. V was clipped by 1 base and J by 8 bases, with 10 bases between them. Per the germline V gene, CDR1 is SGHNT and CDR2 is YENEEA.

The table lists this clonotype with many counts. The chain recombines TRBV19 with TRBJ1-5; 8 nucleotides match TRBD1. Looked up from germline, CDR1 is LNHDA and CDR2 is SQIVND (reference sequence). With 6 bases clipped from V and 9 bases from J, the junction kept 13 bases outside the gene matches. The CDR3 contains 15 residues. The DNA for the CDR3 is TGTGCCAGTAGCAGCTACAGGGGGGAATCTCGGCCCCAGCATTTT. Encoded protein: CASSSYRGESRPQHF.

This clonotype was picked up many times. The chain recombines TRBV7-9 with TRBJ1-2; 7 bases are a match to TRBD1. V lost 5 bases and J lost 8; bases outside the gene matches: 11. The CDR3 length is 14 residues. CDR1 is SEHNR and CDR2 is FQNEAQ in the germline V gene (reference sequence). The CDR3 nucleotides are TGTGCCAGCAGCAAAAACCGGGACAGCTCGGGCTACACCTTC. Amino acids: CASSKNRDSSGYTF.

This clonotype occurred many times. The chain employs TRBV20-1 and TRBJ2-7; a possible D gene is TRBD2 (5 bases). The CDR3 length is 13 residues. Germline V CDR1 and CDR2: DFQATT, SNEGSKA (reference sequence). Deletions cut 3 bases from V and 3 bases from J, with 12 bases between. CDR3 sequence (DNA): TGCAGTGCTAGTCCGGGCGGGTACTACGAGCAGTACTTC. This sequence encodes CSASPGGYYEQYF.

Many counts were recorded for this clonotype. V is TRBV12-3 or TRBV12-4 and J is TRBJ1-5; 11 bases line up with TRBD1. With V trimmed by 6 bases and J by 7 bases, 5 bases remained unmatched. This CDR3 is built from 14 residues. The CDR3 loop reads CASSGQGAGQPQHF. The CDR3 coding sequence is TGTGCCAGCAGCGGACAGGGGGCGGGACAGCCCCAGCATTTT.

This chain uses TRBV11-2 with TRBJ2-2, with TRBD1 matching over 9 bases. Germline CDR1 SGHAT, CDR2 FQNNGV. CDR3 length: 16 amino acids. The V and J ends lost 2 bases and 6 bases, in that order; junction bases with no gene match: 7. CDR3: CASSLLSGTGSGELFF. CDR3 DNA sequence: TGTGCCAGCAGCTTACTAAGCGGGACAGGGTCCGGGGAGCTGTTTTTT.

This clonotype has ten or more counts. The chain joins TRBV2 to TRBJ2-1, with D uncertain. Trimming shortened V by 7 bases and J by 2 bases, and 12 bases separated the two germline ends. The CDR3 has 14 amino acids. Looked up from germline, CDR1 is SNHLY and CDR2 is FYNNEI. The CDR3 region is CASMASVPYNEQFF. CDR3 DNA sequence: TGTGCCAGCATGGCCAGCGTTCCCTACAATGAGCAGTTCTTC.

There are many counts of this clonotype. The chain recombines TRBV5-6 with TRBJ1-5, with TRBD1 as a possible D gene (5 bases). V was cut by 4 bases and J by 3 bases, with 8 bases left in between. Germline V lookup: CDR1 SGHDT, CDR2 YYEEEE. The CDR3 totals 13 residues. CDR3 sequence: CASSVGANQPQHF. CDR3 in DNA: TGTGCCAGCAGCGTCGGGGCCAATCAGCCCCAGCATTTT.

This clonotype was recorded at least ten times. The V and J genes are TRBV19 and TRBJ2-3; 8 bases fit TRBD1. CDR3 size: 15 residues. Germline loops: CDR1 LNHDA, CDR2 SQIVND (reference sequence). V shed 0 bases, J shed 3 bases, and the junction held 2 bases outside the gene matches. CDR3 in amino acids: CASSIDRTGTDTQYF. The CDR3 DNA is TGTGCCAGTAGTATAGATCGGACAGGGACAGATACGCAGTATTTT.

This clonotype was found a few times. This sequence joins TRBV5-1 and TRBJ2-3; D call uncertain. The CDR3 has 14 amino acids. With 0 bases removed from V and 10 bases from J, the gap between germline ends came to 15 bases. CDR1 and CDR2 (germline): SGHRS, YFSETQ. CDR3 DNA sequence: TGCGCCAGCAGCTTGGAGGCAGTATCAGACCCGCAGTATTTT. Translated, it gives CASSLEAVSDPQYF. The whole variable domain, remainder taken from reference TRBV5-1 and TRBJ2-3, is KAGVTQTPRYLIKTRGQQVTLSCSPISGHRSVSWYQQTPGQGLQFLFEYFSETQRNKGNFPGRFSGRQFSNSRSEMNVSTLELGDSALYLCASSLEAVSDPQYFGPGTRLTVL.

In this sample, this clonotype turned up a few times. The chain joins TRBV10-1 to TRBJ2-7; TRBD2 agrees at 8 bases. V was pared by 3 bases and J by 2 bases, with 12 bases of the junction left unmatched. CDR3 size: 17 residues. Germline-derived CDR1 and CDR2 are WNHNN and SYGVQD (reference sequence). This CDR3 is CASSDGGRPNRAYEQYF. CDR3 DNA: TGCGCCAGCAGTGACGGCGGGAGGCCCAATCGGGCCTACGAGCAGTACTTC.

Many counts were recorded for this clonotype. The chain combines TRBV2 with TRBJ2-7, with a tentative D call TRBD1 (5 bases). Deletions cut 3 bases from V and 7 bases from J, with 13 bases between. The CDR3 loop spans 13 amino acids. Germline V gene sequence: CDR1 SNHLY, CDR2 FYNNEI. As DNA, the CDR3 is TGTGCCAGCAGTGAGGATCAGGGCGGAGAGCAGTACTTC. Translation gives CASSEDQGGEQYF.